This T cell receptor (beta chain) comes out of a study of blood T cell repertoires in COVID-19. Original data processing: Reference gene primer amplification gave nucleated cell count estimates. The repertoire was sequenced with immunoSEQ multiplex PCR; TCRdb's copy has only in-frame clones and lacks some. V and J calls and clone size are as listed in that table; D and trimming were resolved from the DNA. The sample lists about 400,000 clones, over 85% occurring once. This CDR3 has 15 residues. CDR1 and CDR2 from the germline V gene are LNHDA and SQIVND (reference sequence). Trimming pared 5 bases from V and 2 bases from J, leaving 13 bases between. Participants' reported clinical history set cohort assignment. Either two negative PCRs, clearance, or symptom resolution qualified Cohort 3 donors as recovered.

The chain couples TRBV19 to TRBJ1-3, with D unresolved. The sequence derives from a woman in her 30s who had recovered from COVID-19. The sample comprised PBMCs or T cells enriched from blood (not recorded which). CDR3 region: CASSPRGRAGNTIYF. DNA of the CDR3: TGTGCCAGTAGTCCGCGGGGAAGAGCTGGAAACACCATATATTTT.